The clone carrying this T cell receptor (beta chain) was picked up many times. Its antigen is not known. J was trimmed by 3 bases and V by 10 bases; bases with no gene match: 9. Germline CDR1 reads LNHDA; CDR2 reads SQIVND (reference sequence). This CDR3 comprises 13 residues. This specimen belongs to a study of T cells in Graves' hyperthyroidism and ophthalmopathy. The study's findings and limits: The model forecast ophthalmopathy, anticipating it by a median about 7 months before onset. Ophthalmopathy was distinguished from stable hyperthyroidism by 13 V-J signatures.

Amplification of TCR beta CDR3 regions used RNA as the template. First-round RT-PCR of the TCR CDR3 relied on the HTBI primer set. One entry per CDR3 protein, called by TCRdb with MiXCR from the multiplex PCR reads. The sample contains more than 500,000 distinct CDR3 sequences, 35% to 55% of which appear only once. This chain uses TRBV19 with TRBJ2-7; the match to TRBD1 covers 7 bases. The clonotype originates from an adult woman with Graves' disease, either hyperthyroidism or ophthalmopathy (not recorded which). The sequenced sample consisted of peripheral blood or thyroid tissue (not recorded which). The CDR3 DNA is TGTGCCACATCCGGGACAGTCCACTACGAGCAGTACTTC. Residues: CATSGTVHYEQYF. Full variable domain (rest looked up from reference TRBV19 and TRBJ2-7): DGGITQSPKYLFRKEGQNVTLSCEQNLNHDAMYWYRQDPGQGLRLIYYSQIVNDFQKGDIAEGYSVSREKKESFPLTVTSAQKNPTAFYLCATSGTVHYEQYFGPGTRLTVT.